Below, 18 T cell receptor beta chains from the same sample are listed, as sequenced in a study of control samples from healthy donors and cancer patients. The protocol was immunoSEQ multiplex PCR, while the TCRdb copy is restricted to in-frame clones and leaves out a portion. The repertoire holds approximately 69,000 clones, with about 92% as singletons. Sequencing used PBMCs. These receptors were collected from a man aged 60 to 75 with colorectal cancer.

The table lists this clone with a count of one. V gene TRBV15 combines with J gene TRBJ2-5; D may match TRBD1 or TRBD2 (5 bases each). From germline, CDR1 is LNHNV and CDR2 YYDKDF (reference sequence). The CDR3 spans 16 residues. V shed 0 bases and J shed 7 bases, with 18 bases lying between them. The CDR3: CATSRDQVTDRGTQYF. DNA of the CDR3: TGTGCCACCAGCAGAGATCAGGTGACAGACCGGGGGACCCAGTACTTC.

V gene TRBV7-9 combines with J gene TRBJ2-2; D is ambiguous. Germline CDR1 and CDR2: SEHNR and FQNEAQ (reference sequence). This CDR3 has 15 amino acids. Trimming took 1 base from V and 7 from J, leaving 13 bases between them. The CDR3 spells CASSLGAGSIGELFF. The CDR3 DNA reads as TGTGCCAGCAGCTTAGGGGCAGGCTCTATCGGGGAGCTGTTTTTT.

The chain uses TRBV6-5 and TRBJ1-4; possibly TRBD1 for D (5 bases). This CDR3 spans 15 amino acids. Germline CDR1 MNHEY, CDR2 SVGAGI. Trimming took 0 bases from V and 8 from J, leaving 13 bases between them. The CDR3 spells CASSYSQASGEKLFF. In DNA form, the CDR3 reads TGTGCCAGCAGTTACTCACAGGCCTCGGGGGAAAAACTGTTTTTT.

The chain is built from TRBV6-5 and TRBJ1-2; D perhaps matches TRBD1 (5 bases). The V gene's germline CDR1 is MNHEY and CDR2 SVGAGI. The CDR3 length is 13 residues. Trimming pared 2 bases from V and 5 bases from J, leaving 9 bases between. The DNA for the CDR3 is TGTGCCAGCAGTTACACAGGATCATATGGCTACACCTTC. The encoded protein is CASSYTGSYGYTF.

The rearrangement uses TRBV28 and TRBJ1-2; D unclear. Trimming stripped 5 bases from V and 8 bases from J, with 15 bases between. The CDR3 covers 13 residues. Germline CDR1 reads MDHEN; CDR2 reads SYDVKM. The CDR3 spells CASSPGRTGGYTF. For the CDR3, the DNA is TGTGCCAGCAGTCCGGGCCGCACGGGGGGCTACACCTTC.

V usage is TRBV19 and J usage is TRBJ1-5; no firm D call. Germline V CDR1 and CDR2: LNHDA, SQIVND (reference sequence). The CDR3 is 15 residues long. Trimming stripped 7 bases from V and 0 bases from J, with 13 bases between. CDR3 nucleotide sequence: TGTGCCAGTACCTGGACGGAGTATAGCAATCAGCCCCAGCATTTT. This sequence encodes CASTWTEYSNQPQHF.

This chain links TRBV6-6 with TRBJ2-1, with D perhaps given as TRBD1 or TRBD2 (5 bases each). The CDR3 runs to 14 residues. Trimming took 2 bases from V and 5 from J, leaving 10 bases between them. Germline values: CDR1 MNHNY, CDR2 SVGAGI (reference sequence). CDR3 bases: TGTGCCAGCAGTTACGGTGGGACCCACAATGAGCAGTTCTTC. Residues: CASSYGGTHNEQFF.

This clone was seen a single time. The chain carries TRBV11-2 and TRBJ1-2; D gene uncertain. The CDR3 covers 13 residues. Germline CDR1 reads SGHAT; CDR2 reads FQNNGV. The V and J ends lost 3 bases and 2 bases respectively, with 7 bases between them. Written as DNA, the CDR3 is TGTGCCAGCAGCTTGAATCCAAACTATGGCTACACCTTC. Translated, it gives CASSLNPNYGYTF.

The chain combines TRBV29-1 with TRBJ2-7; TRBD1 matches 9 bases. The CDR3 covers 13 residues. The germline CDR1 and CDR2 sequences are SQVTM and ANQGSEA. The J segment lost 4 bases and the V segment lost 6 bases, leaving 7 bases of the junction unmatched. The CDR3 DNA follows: TGCAGCGTCCGGGACAGGGTTCGGTACGAGCAGTACTTC. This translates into CSVRDRVRYEQYF.

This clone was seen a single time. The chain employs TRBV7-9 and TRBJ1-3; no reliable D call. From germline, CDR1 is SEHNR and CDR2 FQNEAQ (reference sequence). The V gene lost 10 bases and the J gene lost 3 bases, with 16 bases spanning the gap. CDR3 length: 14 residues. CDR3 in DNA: TGTGCCACCCGCCTTGGTGCGAATGGAAACACCATATATTTT. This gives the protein CATRLGANGNTIYF.

This CDR3 reads CASRPQGLGTLHF. In DNA form, the CDR3 reads TGTGCCAGCAGACCTCAGGGACTCGGGACCCTCCACTTT. This sequence joins TRBV11-3 and TRBJ1-6, with D possibly TRBD1 on 5 matching bases. Germline V gives CDR1 SGHNT, CDR2 YENEEA. This CDR3 comprises 13 residues. The V and J ends lost 6 bases and 14 bases respectively, with 17 bases between them.

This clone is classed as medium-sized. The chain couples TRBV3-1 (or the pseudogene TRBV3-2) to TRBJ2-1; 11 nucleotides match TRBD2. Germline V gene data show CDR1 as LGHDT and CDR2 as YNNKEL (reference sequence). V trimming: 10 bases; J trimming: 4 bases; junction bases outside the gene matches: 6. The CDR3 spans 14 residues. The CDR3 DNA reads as TGTGCCACCTCCGGGACTAGCGGTTACAATGAGCAGTTCTTC. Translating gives CATSGTSGYNEQFF.

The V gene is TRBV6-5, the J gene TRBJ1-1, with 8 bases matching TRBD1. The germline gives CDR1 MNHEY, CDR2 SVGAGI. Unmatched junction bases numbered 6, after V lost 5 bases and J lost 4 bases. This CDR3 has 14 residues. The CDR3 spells CASSPHRGGTEAFF. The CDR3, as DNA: TGTGCCAGCAGTCCACACAGGGGGGGCACTGAAGCTTTCTTT.

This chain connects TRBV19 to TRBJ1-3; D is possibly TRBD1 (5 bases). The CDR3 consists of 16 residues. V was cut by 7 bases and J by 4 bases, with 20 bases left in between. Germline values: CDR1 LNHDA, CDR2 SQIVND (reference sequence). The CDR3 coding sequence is TGTGCCAGTAACTCGGGACCTTTGGCGGCGGGAAACACCATATATTTT. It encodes CASNSGPLAAGNTIYF. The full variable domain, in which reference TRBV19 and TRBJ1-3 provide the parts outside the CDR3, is DGGITQSPKYLFRKEGQNVTLSCEQNLNHDAMYWYRQDPGQGLRLIYYSQIVNDFQKGDIAEGYSVSREKKESFPLTVTSAQKNPTAFYLCASNSGPLAAGNTIYFGEGSWLTVV.

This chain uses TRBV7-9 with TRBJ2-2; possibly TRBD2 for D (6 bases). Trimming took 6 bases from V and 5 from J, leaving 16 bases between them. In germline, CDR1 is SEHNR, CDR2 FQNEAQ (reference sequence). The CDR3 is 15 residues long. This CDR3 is CASSSAEGGTGELFF. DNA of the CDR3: TGTGCCAGCAGTTCTGCGGAGGGTGGGACCGGGGAGCTGTTTTTT.

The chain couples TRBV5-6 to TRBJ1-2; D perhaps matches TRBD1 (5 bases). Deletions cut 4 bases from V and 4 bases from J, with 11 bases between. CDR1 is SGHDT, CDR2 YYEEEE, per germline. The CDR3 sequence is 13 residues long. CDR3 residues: CASSALGAYGYTF. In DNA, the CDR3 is TGTGCCAGCAGCGCCCTCGGGGCCTATGGCTACACCTTC. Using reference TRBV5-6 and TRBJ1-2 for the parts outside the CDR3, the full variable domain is DAGVTQSPTHLIKTRGQQVTLRCSPKSGHDTVSWYQQALGQGPQFIFQYYEEEERQRGNFPDRFSGHQFPNYSSELNVNALLLGDSALYLCASSALGAYGYTFGSGTRLTVV.

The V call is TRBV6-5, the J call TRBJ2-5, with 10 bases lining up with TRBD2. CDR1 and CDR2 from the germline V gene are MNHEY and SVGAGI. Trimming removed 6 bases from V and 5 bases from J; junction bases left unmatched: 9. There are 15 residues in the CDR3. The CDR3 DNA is TGTGCCAGCAGGCTAGCGGGGGTCCTAGGGGAGACCCAGTACTTC. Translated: CASRLAGVLGETQYF.

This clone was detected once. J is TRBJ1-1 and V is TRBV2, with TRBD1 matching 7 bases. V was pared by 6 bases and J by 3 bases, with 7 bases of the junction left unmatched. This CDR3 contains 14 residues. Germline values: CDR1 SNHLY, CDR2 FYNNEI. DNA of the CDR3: TGTGCCAGCAGGTTACAGGGGAGGGACACTGAAGCTTTCTTT. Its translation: CASRLQGRDTEAFF.